The sequence of this T cell receptor beta chain was determined in a study of blood T cell repertoires in COVID-19. CDR1 is MNHEY, CDR2 SVGAGI, per germline. The CDR3 is 15 amino acids. Trimming pared 6 bases from V and 3 bases from J, leaving 15 bases between. TCRdb keeps only in-frame clones here, not all; method: immunoSEQ multiplex PCR. The sample has about 52,000 clones; approximately 80% are singletons. Sequenced sample: peripheral blood. The clonotype was recovered from a man in his 70s with active COVID-19. V and J are TRBV6-5 and TRBJ2-1, with D possibly TRBD1 on 5 matching bases. CDR3 residues: CASSSAKGNYNEQFF. CDR3 DNA: TGTGCCAGCAGCTCCGCGAAGGGGAACTACAATGAGCAGTTCTTC.